Presented here are 30 T cell receptor beta chains from one specimen sequenced in a study of a mutant IDH1 vaccine in newly diagnosed glioma. This table comes from immunoSEQ multiplex PCR, and its TCRdb copy is limited to in-frame clones, with some not included. The sample holds about 54,000 clones; under 90% are singletons and the top ten take 3.5% to 5%. These receptors have no known antigen. Documented time point: week 35, safety follow-up. Mutant IDH1 20-mer peptide, at 300 ug, made up each vaccine dose, with topical imiquimod. Sequenced material: PBMCs, taken from a glioma patient whose treatment included an IDH1 peptide vaccine. The receptor set was obtained from a woman aged 18 to 35 with glioma.

This chain connects TRBV5-1 to TRBJ1-4, with 9 bases fitting TRBD1. Germline CDR1 is SGHRS and CDR2 is YFSETQ. CDR3 length: 14 residues. With 4 bases clipped from V and 8 bases from J, the junction kept 6 bases outside the gene matches. The CDR3 region has the DNA TGCGCCAGCAGCACCGGGACAGGGCAGGAAAAACTGTTTTTT. Protein product: CASSTGTGQEKLFF.

In DNA form, the CDR3 reads TGTGCCAGCACTGAGGGGTACTCCTACGAGCAGTACTTC. Amino acid sequence: CASTEGYSYEQYF. This chain links TRBV2 with TRBJ2-7; D may be TRBD1 or TRBD2 (5 bases each). Germline V gene sequence: CDR1 SNHLY, CDR2 FYNNEI. V was cut by 7 bases and J by 0 bases, with 10 bases left in between. The CDR3 runs to 13 residues.

This chain links TRBV5-8 with TRBJ2-3, with D possibly matching TRBD2 (5 bases). CDR1 is SGHTS and CDR2 is YDEGEE in the germline V gene. The CDR3 extends over 15 amino acids. The V end lost 1 base, the J end lost 3 bases, and 12 bases lay between the germline ends. The CDR3 loop is CASSLRTRGTDTQYF. For the CDR3, the DNA is TGTGCCAGCAGCTTGCGGACCAGAGGGACAGATACGCAGTATTTT.

The rearrangement uses TRBV21-1 and TRBJ2-1. TRBV21-1 is marked as a pseudogene. The CDR3 contains 14 residues. CDR3 sequence reads: CASEGRISYNEQFF. DNA for the CDR3: TGTGCCAGCGAGGGACGAATCTCCTACAATGAGCAGTTCTTC.

This rearrangement joins TRBV6-1 to TRBJ1-2; 7 bases line up with TRBD1. The CDR3 totals 14 residues. Trimming took 0 bases from V and 8 from J; bases not matched to a gene: 6. Germline V gives CDR1 MNHNS, CDR2 SASEGT. The CDR3 coding sequence is TGTGCCAGCAGTGAAGCGGGCCAGGGGGACGGCTACACCTTC. Translated, it gives CASSEAGQGDGYTF.

This chain uses TRBV29-1 with TRBJ2-4; D is possibly TRBD1 (5 bases). Per the germline V gene, CDR1 is SQVTM and CDR2 is ANQGSEA. V dropped 5 bases and J dropped 2 bases, with 16 bases sitting between them. CDR3 length: 15 residues. DNA for the CDR3: TGCAGCGTTTCACAGGTTATGTTAACCAAAAACATTCAGTACTTC. This translates into CSVSQVMLTKNIQYF.

The chain recombines TRBV6-1 with TRBJ2-7; 10 bases map to TRBD2. Trimming took 3 bases from V and 7 from J; bases not matched to a gene: 12. The CDR3 spans 16 residues. Germline lookup yields CDR1 MNHNS and CDR2 SASEGT. The CDR3: CASSDPLGLAGEEQYF. DNA of the CDR3: TGTGCCAGCAGTGACCCCCTCGGGCTAGCGGGAGAGGAGCAGTACTTC.

The chain uses TRBV12-5 and TRBJ1-2; D gene unclear. Trimming took 1 base from V and 8 from J, leaving 17 bases between them. The germline CDR1 and CDR2 sequences are LGHNT and FRNRAP. This CDR3 comprises 15 residues. CDR3 bases: TGTGCTAGTGGTTTGGCCCCACCTAGGGATCGGGGCTACACCTTC. Translation: CASGLAPPRDRGYTF.

This sequence joins TRBV27 and TRBJ1-3; D remains unclear. Trimming left V 3 bases short and J 4 bases short, with 19 bases between. From germline, CDR1 is MNHEY and CDR2 SMNVEV (reference sequence). The CDR3 covers 17 residues. The CDR3 here is CASSLSPPWTRGNTIYF. The CDR3 bases are TGTGCCAGCAGTTTGTCACCTCCGTGGACCCGGGGAAACACCATATATTTT.

V is TRBV6-6 and J is TRBJ1-4; 10 bases agree with TRBD1. This CDR3 has 13 amino acids. The germline gives CDR1 MNHNY, CDR2 SVGAGI (reference sequence). Germline trimming cut 8 bases from V and 7 bases from J; bases unmatched to any gene: 4. The CDR3 nucleotides are TGTGCCAGCGCGGGACAGGGGTTTGAAAAACTGTTTTTT. Translation: CASAGQGFEKLFF.

V usage is TRBV15 and J usage is TRBJ1-3, with a weak D call TRBD1 (5 bases). The CDR3 has 14 amino acids. Trimming left V 0 bases short and J 2 bases short, with 5 bases between. Germline V gene data show CDR1 as LNHNV and CDR2 as YYDKDF (reference sequence). For the CDR3, the DNA is TGTGCCACCAGCAGAGACAGGGCTGGAAACACCATATATTTT. This codes for CATSRDRAGNTIYF.

This chain uses TRBV6-5 with TRBJ2-3; no reliable D call. The CDR3 totals 11 residues. The germline V and J ends were trimmed by 6 bases and 6 bases, with 7 bases remaining between them. Looked up from germline, CDR1 is MNHEY and CDR2 is SVGAGI. The CDR3 loop reads CASSQWDTQYF. CDR3 nucleotide sequence: TGTGCCAGCAGCCAATGGGATACGCAGTATTTT.

The chain has TRBV6-6 and TRBJ2-7; 7 bases fit TRBD1. J gave up 1 base and V 3 bases, and 3 bases lay outside the gene matches. The CDR3 contains 14 residues. Germline V CDR1 and CDR2: MNHNY, SVGAGI (reference sequence). This chain's CDR3 is CASSYSDRSYEQYF. The CDR3 DNA is TGTGCCAGCAGTTATTCGGACAGGTCCTACGAGCAGTACTTC.

V and J are TRBV6-4 and TRBJ2-3; possible D gene TRBD1, 5 bases. Deletions cut 5 bases from V and 4 bases from J, with 13 bases between. The CDR3 totals 14 residues. Per germline, CDR1 MRHNA and CDR2 SNTAGT. This CDR3 is CASSKYPGSDTQYF. CDR3 bases: TGTGCCAGCAGTAAATATCCAGGGTCAGATACGCAGTATTTT.

CDR3 protein: CASSLTAYSNQPQHF. The CDR3 DNA is TGTGCCAGCAGCTTGACGGCTTATAGCAATCAGCCCCAGCATTTT. The rearrangement uses TRBV5-5 and TRBJ1-5; unclear D gene. The CDR3 has 15 amino acids. The V end lost 1 base, the J end lost 0 bases, and 8 bases lay between the germline ends. The germline gives CDR1 SGHKS, CDR2 YYEKEE (reference sequence).

The chain is built from TRBV9 and TRBJ1-2; D possibly corresponds to TRBD1 (6 bases). The CDR3 length is 12 residues. Per the germline V gene, CDR1 is SGDLS and CDR2 is YYNGEE. Trimming took 4 bases from V and 6 from J, leaving 10 bases between them. The CDR3 sequence: CASSLDRNGYTF. As DNA, the CDR3 is TGTGCCAGCAGCCTAGACAGGAATGGCTACACCTTC.

The J gene is TRBJ2-2, the V gene TRBV11-3; 7 bases line up with TRBD1. Per the germline V gene, CDR1 is SGHNT and CDR2 is YENEEA. The CDR3 runs 20 residues. V shed 3 bases and J 0 bases; nucleotides not matched to a gene: 16. The DNA for the CDR3 is TGTGCCAGCAGCTTTATTCTCGAGACAGGGAACAACACGAACACCGGGGAGCTGTTTTTT. This translates into CASSFILETGNNTNTGELFF.

The V gene is TRBV27, the J gene TRBJ1-5, with D tentatively TRBD1 (5 bases). The CDR3 length is 14 residues. Per germline, CDR1 MNHEY and CDR2 SMNVEV (reference sequence). Trimming took 2 bases from V and 7 from J, leaving 12 bases between them. CDR3 in amino acids: CASSLQGSQQPQHF. The CDR3 region has the DNA TGTGCCAGCAGTTTACAGGGCAGTCAACAGCCCCAGCATTTT.

CDR3 sequence reads: CASSQESRATYGYTF. DNA of the CDR3: TGCGCCAGCAGCCAAGAGTCCAGGGCTACCTATGGCTACACCTTC. J is TRBJ1-2 and V is TRBV4-1, with D perhaps TRBD1 (5 bases). The CDR3 is made up of 15 amino acids. V lost 0 bases, J lost 4 bases, and 12 bases lay in between. The germline V gene encodes CDR1 MGHRA and CDR2 YSYEKL.

The chain links TRBV25-1 to TRBJ2-2; 9 bases are shared with TRBD1. The CDR3 extends over 14 amino acids. Germline CDR1 is MGHDK and CDR2 is SYGVNS. The J segment lost 4 bases and the V segment lost 7 bases, leaving 4 bases of the junction unmatched. The CDR3 spells CASTPQGATGELFF. In nucleotides, the CDR3 is TGTGCCAGCACCCCACAGGGGGCCACCGGGGAGCTGTTTTTT.

The genes are TRBV4-3 and TRBJ1-2, with 12 bases aligning to TRBD1. There are 16 residues in the CDR3. The V segment lost 0 bases and the J segment 4 bases; nucleotides outside the gene matches: 3. Germline V gene sequence: CDR1 LGHNA, CDR2 YSLEER. CDR3 residues: CASSQEGQGAGYGYTF. As DNA, the CDR3 is TGCGCCAGCAGCCAAGAGGGACAGGGGGCGGGCTATGGCTACACCTTC.

The chain employs TRBV5-4 and TRBJ1-2, with TRBD1 matching 9 bases. CDR3 length equals 14 residues. From germline, CDR1 is SGHNT and CDR2 YYREEE (reference sequence). V dropped 4 bases and J dropped 4; count of bases not matched to a gene: 5. CDR3 protein: CASSTRDRVYGYTF. The CDR3 DNA reads as TGTGCCAGCAGCACCCGGGACAGGGTCTATGGCTACACCTTC.

The chain combines TRBV7-6 with TRBJ1-2; unclear D gene. The CDR3 is 14 residues long. In germline, CDR1 is SGHVS, CDR2 FNYEAQ. V lost 0 bases and J lost 7, with 12 bases in between. The CDR3 nucleotides read TGTGCCAGCAGCTTAGCGGCGAGCTCGAGTGGCTACACCTTC. It is translated as CASSLAASSSGYTF.

This clone was counted only a few times. This rearrangement joins TRBV9 to TRBJ1-5; D gene ambiguous. Trimming took off 0 bases at V and 4 bases at J, with 5 bases between the two ends. The CDR3 length is 13 residues. The germline V gene has CDR1 SGDLS and CDR2 YYNGEE. CDR3 nucleotides: TGTGCCAGCAGCGTAGCTACGAATCAGCCCCAGCATTTT. Translated: CASSVATNQPQHF. Full variable domain (missing parts from reference TRBV9 and TRBJ1-5): DSGVTQTPKHLITATGQRVTLRCSPRSGDLSVYWYQQSLDQGLQFLIQYYNGEERAKGNILERFSAQQFPDLHSELNLSSLELGDSALYFCASSVATNQPQHFGDGTRLSIL.

The rearrangement links TRBV9 to TRBJ2-1; no reliable D call. In germline, CDR1 is SGDLS, CDR2 YYNGEE. The V and J ends lost 0 bases and 2 bases respectively, with 9 bases between them. The CDR3 is 15 amino acids. Here the CDR3 reads CASSVDGRTYNEQFF. DNA for the CDR3: TGTGCCAGCAGCGTAGACGGCCGTACCTACAATGAGCAGTTCTTC. Together with reference TRBV9 and TRBJ2-1, the CDR3 gives the full variable domain: DSGVTQTPKHLITATGQRVTLRCSPRSGDLSVYWYQQSLDQGLQFLIQYYNGEERAKGNILERFSAQQFPDLHSELNLSSLELGDSALYFCASSVDGRTYNEQFFGPGTRLTVL.

The chain couples TRBV7-9 to TRBJ1-4; D may be TRBD1 (5 bases). Germline-derived CDR1 and CDR2 are SEHNR and FQNEAQ (reference sequence). V was pared by 4 bases and J by 5 bases, with 14 bases between. CDR3 size: 15 residues. CDR3 DNA: TGTGCCAGCAGCTCCGTAGGGGTAGGAAATGAAAAACTGTTTTTT. Translated: CASSSVGVGNEKLFF.

The V and J genes are TRBV10-3 and TRBJ1-2, with D uncertain. The germline V gene has CDR1 ENHRY and CDR2 SYGVKD. V was clipped by 7 bases and J by 4 bases, with 10 bases between them. This CDR3 is 12 amino acids long. CDR3 DNA sequence: TGTGCCATCACGCGGGGAGCCTATGGCTACACCTTC. Its protein product is CAITRGAYGYTF.

The sample holds a few counts of this clone. This rearrangement joins TRBV7-2 to TRBJ2-3; D ambiguous. The ends were cut back, 3 bases at V and 0 bases at J, with 1 base in the middle. Germline values: CDR1 SGHTA, CDR2 FQGNSA. The CDR3 spans 12 residues. The CDR3 spells CASSFSTDTQYF. CDR3 in DNA: TGTGCCAGCAGCTTTAGCACAGATACGCAGTATTTT.

This chain links TRBV7-7 with TRBJ1-2; 8 positions match TRBD1. The CDR3 runs 13 residues. Germline CDR1 SSHAT, CDR2 FNYEAQ (reference sequence). The V segment lost 5 bases and the J segment 5 bases; nucleotides outside the gene matches: 4. The CDR3 is CASSPGTGYGYTF. DNA of the CDR3: TGTGCCAGCAGCCCCGGGACAGGATATGGCTACACCTTC.

The rearrangement joins TRBV5-1 to TRBJ1-1; 8 positions match TRBD1. The CDR3 contains 17 residues. The junction had 11 bases not matched to a gene; V was cut back by 4 bases and J by 0 bases. CDR1 is SGHRS, CDR2 YFSETQ, per germline. The CDR3 nucleotides are TGCGCCAGCAGCCTACATTTGACAGGGGCAATGAACACTGAAGCTTTCTTT. Translating it yields CASSLHLTGAMNTEAFF.